These T cell receptor beta chains were read from a single sample in a study of cytomegalovirus exposure and HLA in healthy donors. The repertoire was sequenced with immunoSEQ multiplex PCR; TCRdb's copy has only in-frame clones and lacks some. The sample shows roughly 130,000 clones, roughly 90% of them seen only once. Material: PBMCs. All receptors derive from a man aged 25-45 years in good health and CMV-seronegative. Both conserved end residues are part of each CDR3. Each record gives: D gene, J gene, V gene, clone size, CDR3 protein, CDR3 DNA. A D gene is named only where the DNA matches it firmly. Some rows have no size entry. The others give once, few or many, or a class for an expanded clone.

NA TRBJ2-7 TRBV10-3 NA CATDSVRDNEQYF TGTGCCACCGACTCGGTGAGGGACAACGAGCAGTACTTC
TRBD2 TRBJ2-3 TRBV7-9 NA CASSIWYSGGYTDTQYF TGTGCCAGCAGCATTTGGTATAGCGGGGGCTACACAGATACGCAGTATTTT
TRBD1 TRBJ1-1 TRBV10-3 few CAIKGTVNTEAFF TGTGCCATCAAGGGGACAGTAAACACTGAAGCTTTCTTT
TRBD1 TRBJ1-5 TRBV5-4 NA CASSRDRGPHQPQHF TGTGCCAGCAGCCGGGACAGGGGGCCTCATCAGCCCCAGCATTTT
NA TRBJ2-1 TRBV4-1 NA CASSQVTDYNEQFF TGCGCCAGCAGCCAAGTGACAGACTACAATGAGCAGTTCTTC
NA TRBJ1-2 TRBV29-1 NA CSVEDSNYGYTF TGCAGCGTTGAGGACAGTAACTATGGCTACACCTTC
NA TRBJ1-2 TRBV19 NA CASNEHLNYGYTF TGTGCCAGTAATGAACACCTTAACTATGGCTACACCTTC
NA TRBJ1-1 TRBV4-1 NA CASSQERGGGTEAFF TGCGCCAGCAGCCAAGAGCGGGGAGGAGGGACTGAAGCTTTCTTT
NA TRBJ2-5 TRBV5-4 NA CASSLIDGRQETQYF TGTGCCAGCAGCTTGATTGATGGCAGACAAGAGACCCAGTACTTC
NA TRBJ2-7 TRBV9 NA CASSVASRGYEQYF TGTGCCAGCAGCGTAGCGTCACGGGGTTACGAGCAGTACTTC
NA TRBJ2-5 TRBV14 NA CASSLSWGGETQYF TGTGCCAGCAGCCTATCTTGGGGAGGAGAGACCCAGTACTTC
TRBD1 TRBJ1-2 TRBV5-5 NA CASSLTGVNNYGYTF TGTGCCAGCAGCTTGACAGGGGTTAATAACTATGGCTACACCTTC
NA TRBJ1-2 TRBV6-6 NA CASTLPGAYYGYTF TGTGCCAGCACACTTCCAGGGGCCTACTATGGCTACACCTTC
NA TRBJ1-2 TRBV5-1 NA CASSTTNYGYTF TGCGCCAGCAGTACGACAAACTATGGCTACACCTTC
TRBD1 TRBJ1-2 TRBV19 NA CASSIVGGQGYGYTF TGTGCCAGTAGTATTGTCGGGGGACAGGGCTATGGCTACACCTTC
NA TRBJ1-1 TRBV7-2 NA CASSLGQYTEAFF TGTGCCAGCAGCTTAGGTCAGTATACTGAAGCTTTCTTT
NA TRBJ2-7 TRBV4-3 once CASSHRQPGYEQYF TGCGCCAGCAGCCACCGACAGCCAGGCTACGAGCAGTACTTC
TRBD1 TRBJ2-2 TRBV15 NA CATSRGQGRNGELLF TGTGCCACCAGCAGAGGACAGGGTCGGAACGGGGAGCTGCTTTTT
NA TRBJ2-7 TRBV6-5 NA CASSLNRGYNYEQYF TGTGCCAGCAGCCTAAACCGAGGCTACAACTACGAGCAGTACTTC
TRBD2 TRBJ2-3 TRBV2 NA CASSGVAGAKPTDTQYF TGTGCCAGCAGTGGGGTAGCGGGGGCCAAACCCACAGATACGCAGTATTTT
NA TRBJ1-5 TRBV7-8 NA CASSLDRGYSNQPQHF TGTGCCAGCAGCTTAGATAGGGGCTATAGCAATCAGCCCCAGCATTTT
TRBD2 TRBJ2-3 TRBV7-9 NA CASSPPGLARTDTQYF TGTGCCAGCAGCCCACCGGGACTAGCTCGCACAGATACGCAGTATTTT
TRBD1 TRBJ2-1 TRBV16 NA CASSGRQGGNEQFF TGTGCCAGCAGCGGGAGACAGGGGGGGAATGAGCAGTTCTTC
NA TRBJ1-2 TRBV5-8 NA CASSYETFYGYTF TGTGCCAGCAGCTACGAGACTTTCTATGGCTACACCTTC
TRBD1 TRBJ1-2 TRBV6-6 few CASSRGTGNYGYTF TGTGCCAGCAGCCGAGGGACAGGGAACTATGGCTACACCTTC
NA TRBJ2-2 TRBV16 NA CASSRNRVNTGELFF TGTGCCAGCAGCCGGAACAGGGTTAACACCGGGGAGCTGTTTTTT
NA TRBJ1-1 TRBV7-2 once CASSYLTSTVINTEAFF TGTGCCAGCAGCTACCTGACATCTACAGTCATCAACACTGAAGCTTTCTTT
NA TRBJ2-5 TRBV5-6 NA CASSFRETQYF TGTGCCAGCAGCTTCCGGGAGACCCAGTACTTC
TRBD1 TRBJ1-5 TRBV6-5 once CASRRTRGSNQPQHF TGTGCCAGCAGAAGGACCAGGGGGAGCAATCAGCCCCAGCATTTT
TRBD1 TRBJ2-3 TRBV29-1 NA CSVERDRLSTDTQYF TGCAGCGTTGAGCGGGACAGGCTGAGCACAGATACGCAGTATTTT
NA TRBJ2-7 TRBV7-6 NA CASSSRQESYEQYF TGTGCCAGCAGTTCCCGACAGGAGTCCTACGAGCAGTACTTC
NA TRBJ2-2 TRBV4-3 few CASSQESDRNTGELFF TGCGCCAGCAGCCAAGAATCGGACAGGAACACCGGGGAGCTGTTTTTT
NA TRBJ2-3 TRBV5-1 NA CASLTDTQYF TGCGCCAGCCTTACAGATACGCAGTATTTT
NA TRBJ2-7 TRBV6-1 NA CASAGGALPSYEQYF TGTGCCAGTGCTGGGGGGGCACTTCCTTCCTACGAGCAGTACTTC
TRBD1 TRBJ2-5 TRBV25-1 NA CASSEREKGARAQYF TGTGCCAGCAGTGAGCGAGAAAAGGGGGCCAGGGCCCAGTACTTC
NA TRBJ2-7 TRBV9 NA CASSVVGGSYEQYF TGTGCCAGCAGCGTAGTTGGAGGGTCCTACGAGCAGTACTTC
TRBD1 TRBJ1-2 TRBV2 once CASSPQGGRAGYTF TGTGCCAGCAGTCCCCAGGGGGGTCGGGCTGGCTACACCTTC
TRBD2 TRBJ2-1 TRBV29-1 NA CSVDGGTSGSNNEQFF TGCAGCGTTGATGGAGGGACTAGCGGGTCGAATAATGAGCAGTTCTTC
NA TRBJ2-3 TRBV14 NA CASSHPGLRTDTQYF TGTGCCAGCAGCCACCCGGGACTGCGCACAGATACGCAGTATTTT
TRBD1 TRBJ1-6 TRBV18 NA CASSQTGGSYNSPLHF TGTGCCAGCTCTCAAACAGGGGGCTCCTATAATTCACCCCTCCACTTT